The entry below describes one T cell receptor beta chain. At one end, the junction sequence differs from germline, possibly due to a read error. The entry originates in a study of control samples from healthy donors and cancer patients. The CDR3 is made up of 15 amino acids. Germline V gene sequence: CDR1 SGHRS, CDR2 YFSETQ. Produced via immunoSEQ multiplex PCR; TCRdb's table is partial and in-frame only. This sample carries 63,000 or so clones, 84% of them seen once, and the ten largest clones take around 30%. This TCR derives from a middle-aged man in good health. The chain combines TRBV5-1 with TRBJ1-4, with D possibly matching TRBD1 (5 bases). The specimen sequenced was blood. CDR3: CASSPYSTDNGKLFF. The DNA for the CDR3 is TGCGCCAGCAGCCCGTACTCGACAGATAATGGAAAACTGTTTTTT. Together with reference TRBV5-1 and TRBJ1-4, the CDR3 gives the full variable domain: KAGVTQTPRYLIKTRGQQVTLSCSPISGHRSVSWYQQTPGQGLQFLFEYFSETQRNKGNFPGRFSGRQFSNSRSEMNVSTLELGDSALYLCASSPYSTDNGKLFFGSGTQLSVL.